The 29 T cell receptor beta chains presented below share a single source sample, sequenced in a study of Ad26.COV2.S vaccination and SARS-CoV-2 variants. This table comes from immunoSEQ multiplex PCR, and its TCRdb copy is limited to in-frame clones, with some not included. The sample holds hundreds of thousands of clones, around 87% seen once. Treatment reported: around 19 received Ad26.COV2.S at low or high dose, single or two shots; roughly 5 received placebo; per-sample allocation not given. The samples were gathered on day 63 after the first injection of vaccine or placebo. The sequencing here drew on peripheral blood, taken in a trial of Ad26.COV2.S vaccine versus placebo. The receptor source for this set is a person aged 18-60 years who received the Ad26.COV2.S COVID-19 vaccine or a placebo.

V gene TRBV20-1 combines with J gene TRBJ1-1; TRBD1 agrees at 8 bases. After removal of 4 bases from V and 8 bases from J, the junction contained 3 bases not matched to a gene. CDR3 length: 11 amino acids. Germline lookup yields CDR1 DFQATT and CDR2 SNEGSKA (reference sequence). The CDR3 spells CSAIRGQEAFF. CDR3 bases: TGCAGTGCTATCAGGGGGCAGGAAGCTTTCTTT.

This chain links TRBV3-1 (or the pseudogene TRBV3-2) with TRBJ2-5; D unclear. V was clipped by 4 bases and J by 1 base, with 16 bases between them. This CDR3 region has 16 residues. Germline V CDR1 and CDR2: LGHDT, YNNKEL (reference sequence). This chain's CDR3 is CASSPTAHGTQETQYF. CDR3 nucleotides: TGTGCCAGCAGCCCCACTGCCCACGGCACCCAAGAGACCCAGTACTTC.

Notes on this clone: Other DNA sequences in the sample encode the same CDR3. J is TRBJ1-4 and V is TRBV5-1; TRBD1 is a possible D gene (6 bases). Germline V gene lookup returns CDR1 SGHRS and CDR2 YFSETQ. Trimming removed 0 bases at V and 5 bases at J, with 8 bases between. The CDR3 spans 14 residues. The CDR3 nucleotides are TGCGCCAGCAGCTTGGGAGGGGGGAATGAAAAACTGTTTTTT. Protein: CASSLGGGNEKLFF.

Regarding this clone: Other nucleotide sequences in the sample specify the same CDR3. The chain combines TRBV6-4 with TRBJ2-3; D is unresolved. CDR1 is MRHNA and CDR2 is SNTAGT in the germline V gene. Trimming pared 0 bases from V and 5 bases from J, leaving 3 bases between. The CDR3 is 12 residues long. The DNA of the CDR3 is TGTGCCAGCAGTGACTCGGGAGATACGCAGTATTTT. It is translated as CASSDSGDTQYF.

The rearrangement joins TRBV30 to TRBJ2-7; weak D call: TRBD2 (5 bases). Germline CDR1 GTSNPN, CDR2 SVGIG (reference sequence). The V end lost 2 bases, the J end lost 0 bases, and 11 bases lay between the germline ends. There are 14 residues in the CDR3. CDR3 sequence reads: CAWSRGPGSYEQYF. The CDR3 coding sequence is TGTGCCTGGAGTAGAGGGCCAGGCTCCTACGAGCAGTACTTC.

Written as DNA, the CDR3 is TGTGCCAGCGAAGGGATCCCGGGTAGCACAGATACGCAGTATTTT. This sequence encodes CASEGIPGSTDTQYF. The chain is built from TRBV2 and TRBJ2-3; D gene uncertain. Germline V CDR1 and CDR2: SNHLY, FYNNEI. The CDR3 is 15 residues long. The V and J ends lost 8 bases and 0 bases respectively, with 15 bases between them.

The chain employs TRBV7-9 and TRBJ2-3; TRBD2 matches at 15 bases. Germline CDR1 SEHNR, CDR2 FQNEAQ (reference sequence). Trimming removed 5 bases from V and 4 bases from J; junction bases left unmatched: 4. The CDR3 has 16 amino acids. CDR3 loop: CASSTGLAGGADTQYF. The CDR3 DNA reads TGTGCCAGCAGCACGGGACTAGCGGGAGGCGCAGATACGCAGTATTTT.

This chain connects TRBV21-1 to TRBJ2-1; TRBD1 is the table's D call and was not checked against the DNA. TRBV21-1 is recorded as a pseudogene. CDR3 length equals 15 residues. DNA for the CDR3: TGTGCCAGCAGCGCCCGGGACAGTGATCAGAATGAGCAGTTCTTC. The encoded protein is CASSARDSDQNEQFF.

The V and J genes are TRBV6-5 and TRBJ1-1; a possible D gene is TRBD1 (5 bases). Trimming took 5 bases from V and 4 from J, leaving 11 bases between them. The CDR3 is 13 residues long. Germline V lookup: CDR1 MNHEY, CDR2 SVGAGI. The CDR3 is CASSPWRGTEAFF. The DNA for the CDR3 is TGTGCCAGCAGTCCATGGAGGGGCACTGAAGCTTTCTTT.

The chain links TRBV18 to TRBJ2-1; the match to TRBD2 covers 13 bases. The CDR3 runs 18 residues. Germline V gene data show CDR1 as KGHSH and CDR2 as LQKENI. V lost 3 bases and J lost 1; bases outside the gene matches: 6. CDR3 bases: TGTGCCAGCTCACCGACTAGCGGGGGGTCGGGGTCCTACAATGAGCAGTTCTTC. Its protein product is CASSPTSGGSGSYNEQFF.

The CDR3 DNA sequence: TGCGCCAGCAGCCAAACAGGGAACTATAATTCACCCCTCCACTTT. The encoded protein is CASSQTGNYNSPLHF. The chain employs TRBV4-3 and TRBJ1-6; D is possibly TRBD1 (6 bases). Trimming stripped 2 bases from V and 3 bases from J, with 8 bases between. CDR1 is LGHNA and CDR2 is YSLEER in the germline V gene. The CDR3 is 15 residues long.

The chain joins TRBV3-1 (or the pseudogene TRBV3-2) to TRBJ2-5; D unclear. Trimming shortened V by 2 bases and J by 0 bases, and 7 bases separated the two germline ends. Germline CDR1 reads LGHDT; CDR2 reads YNNKEL (reference sequence). The CDR3 consists of 14 residues. The CDR3 nucleotides are TGTGCCAGCAGCCAACCACATCACCAAGAGACCCAGTACTTC. Translating gives CASSQPHHQETQYF.

V gene TRBV5-6 combines with J gene TRBJ2-6, with a possible D match to TRBD1 (5 bases). CDR3 length: 18 residues. The V gene's germline CDR1 is SGHDT and CDR2 YYEEEE. V shed 0 bases and J shed 4 bases, with 17 bases lying between them. The CDR3 loop is CASSLGGTTWSGANVLTF. CDR3 sequence (DNA): TGTGCCAGCAGCTTGGGGGGCACCACCTGGTCGGGGGCCAACGTCCTGACTTTC.

J is TRBJ2-4 and V is TRBV3-1 (or the pseudogene TRBV3-2); D is ambiguous. CDR1 LGHDT and CDR2 YNNKEL come from the germline V gene (reference sequence). This CDR3 has 16 amino acids. The V gene lost 3 bases and the J gene lost 0 bases, with 12 bases spanning the gap. CDR3 coding DNA: TGTGCCAGCAGCCAGACGAAGGCTCTAGCCAAAAACATTCAGTACTTC. This gives the protein CASSQTKALAKNIQYF.

This chain links TRBV5-1 with TRBJ2-1, with D possibly being TRBD1 or TRBD2 (5 bases each). The CDR3 covers 14 residues. V dropped 4 bases and J dropped 5 bases, with 13 bases sitting between them. The germline gives CDR1 SGHRS, CDR2 YFSETQ. This CDR3 is CASSLWDRNNEQFF. The CDR3 DNA reads as TGCGCCAGCAGCCTATGGGACCGTAACAATGAGCAGTTCTTC.

J is TRBJ2-3 and V is TRBV5-1; D remains ambiguous. The germline V gene encodes CDR1 SGHRS and CDR2 YFSETQ. Trimming shortened V by 1 base and J by 2 bases, and 8 bases separated the two germline ends. This CDR3 has 14 residues. The CDR3 DNA reads as TGCGCCAGCAGCTTGAGAGACGTCACAGATACGCAGTATTTT. It encodes CASSLRDVTDTQYF.

The rearrangement links TRBV15 to TRBJ1-3; D call uncertain. There are 16 residues in the CDR3. Germline-derived CDR1 and CDR2 are LNHNV and YYDKDF (reference sequence). The V gene lost 0 bases and the J gene lost 1 base, with 10 bases spanning the gap. CDR3 DNA: TGTGCCACCAGCAGAGAAGGGCTCGCTTCTGGAAACACCATATATTTT. Residues: CATSREGLASGNTIYF. The whole variable domain, remainder taken from reference TRBV15 and TRBJ1-3, is DAMVIQNPRYQVTQFGKPVTLSCSQTLNHNVMYWYQQKSSQAPKLLFHYYDKDFNNEADTPDNFQSRRPNTSFCFLDIRSPGLGDTAMYLCATSREGLASGNTIYFGEGSWLTVV.

V and J are TRBV2 and TRBJ1-1; 7 nucleotides agree with TRBD1. The J segment lost 7 bases and the V segment lost 6 bases, leaving 8 bases of the junction unmatched. This CDR3 comprises 13 residues. CDR1 is SNHLY and CDR2 is FYNNEI in the germline V gene. CDR3 in DNA: TGTGCCAGCAGACTCATCGGACAGGTTGAAGCTTTCTTT. It encodes CASRLIGQVEAFF.

This sequence joins TRBV3-1 (or the pseudogene TRBV3-2) and TRBJ2-5; D uncertain. V lost 4 bases and J lost 0, with 6 bases in between. Germline CDR1 is LGHDT and CDR2 is YNNKEL (reference sequence). The CDR3 totals 13 residues. DNA of the CDR3: TGTGCCAGCAGCCCCGTGTACCAAGAGACCCAGTACTTC. It encodes CASSPVYQETQYF.

This rearrangement joins TRBV7-9 to TRBJ1-2, with D possibly matching TRBD1 (6 bases). This CDR3 has 15 residues. The V end lost 1 base, the J end lost 4 bases, and 13 bases lay between the germline ends. In germline, CDR1 is SEHNR, CDR2 FQNEAQ (reference sequence). The CDR3 here is CASSLVGAQGYGYTF. CDR3 in DNA: TGTGCCAGCAGCTTAGTGGGGGCTCAAGGCTATGGCTACACCTTC. Variable domain in full (rest from reference TRBV7-9 and TRBJ1-2): DTGVSQNPRHKITKRGQNVTFRCDPISEHNRLYWYRQTLGQGPEFLTYFQNEAQLEKSRLLSDRFSAERPKGSFSTLEIQRTEQGDSAMYLCASSLVGAQGYGYTFGSGTRLTVV.

The chain combines TRBV30 with TRBJ1-1; maybe TRBD1 (5 bases). CDR1 is GTSNPN and CDR2 is SVGIG in the germline V gene (reference sequence). The V end lost 1 base, the J end lost 6 bases, and 15 bases lay between the germline ends. There are 14 residues in the CDR3. CDR3 in DNA: TGTGCCTGGAGTGCAGCCTGGGGCGGCGCTGAAGCTTTCTTT. It translates to CAWSAAWGGAEAFF.

This chain links TRBV5-1 with TRBJ2-5; TRBD2 agrees at 11 bases. Per the germline V gene, CDR1 is SGHRS and CDR2 is YFSETQ. This CDR3 has 14 amino acids. J gave up 6 bases and V 4 bases, and 5 bases lay outside the gene matches. CDR3 DNA: TGCGCCAGCAGCGTAGCGGGGGGGCTTCAGACCCAGTACTTC. Its translation is CASSVAGGLQTQYF.

This clone was observed once. The J gene is TRBJ1-6, the V gene TRBV10-3; tentatively, D is TRBD1 (5 bases). Between the trimmed V and J ends, which lost 0 bases and 10 bases, there was a span of 13 bases. The CDR3 contains 15 residues. CDR1 is ENHRY and CDR2 is SYGVKD in the germline V gene. CDR3 sequence reads: CAISESSRDGSPLHF. DNA of the CDR3: TGTGCCATCAGTGAGTCGAGCAGGGATGGCTCACCCCTCCACTTT.

Comments on this clone: The junction differs from germline at one of its ends, possibly a read error. The chain is built from TRBV27 and TRBJ2-7; TRBD2 matches 9 bases. The CDR3 contains 14 residues. Germline V gene lookup returns CDR1 MNHEY and CDR2 SMNVEV (reference sequence). CDR3 DNA: TGTGCCAGCAGTTCCGGGACTAGCTCCCACGAGCAGTACTTC. Translated, it gives CASSSGTSSHEQYF.

The genes are TRBV4-1 and TRBJ2-1; the match to TRBD2 covers 7 bases. The CDR3 is made up of 17 amino acids. Germline V CDR1 and CDR2: MGHRA, YSYEKL. The trim removed 2 bases at V and 7 bases at J, leaving 14 bases unmatched. The CDR3 DNA is TGCGCCAGCAGCCAAAGGCAACTAGTCGGGCGGGGGAATGAGCAGTTCTTC. It codes for CASSQRQLVGRGNEQFF.

The table lists this clone with a count of one. The J gene is TRBJ2-1, the V gene TRBV5-4; D is ambiguous. The V end lost 2 bases, the J end lost 6 bases, and 9 bases lay between the germline ends. There are 13 residues in the CDR3. Germline CDR1 SGHNT, CDR2 YYREEE (reference sequence). The CDR3 bases are TGTGCCAGCAGCTTCCTAGTTATCAATGAGCAGTTCTTC. Its protein product is CASSFLVINEQFF.

This chain uses TRBV4-1 with TRBJ1-3, with D hard to call. The CDR3 is 17 residues long. Between the trimmed V and J ends, which lost 4 bases and 0 bases, there was a span of 16 bases. The germline V gene encodes CDR1 MGHRA and CDR2 YSYEKL. As DNA, the CDR3 is TGCGCCAGCAGCCGCCTGGACGGATCCATCTCTGGAAACACCATATATTTT. Protein product: CASSRLDGSISGNTIYF.

The genes are TRBV5-1 and TRBJ2-7; no definite D call. Germline-derived CDR1 and CDR2 are SGHRS and YFSETQ. V lost 1 base and J 2 bases, leaving 4 bases between the germline ends. The CDR3 sequence is 12 residues long. The CDR3, as DNA: TGCGCCAGCAGCTTGACAGCCTACGAGCAGTACTTC. Its translation: CASSLTAYEQYF. Using reference TRBV5-1 and TRBJ2-7 for the parts outside the CDR3, the full variable domain is KAGVTQTPRYLIKTRGQQVTLSCSPISGHRSVSWYQQTPGQGLQFLFEYFSETQRNKGNFPGRFSGRQFSNSRSEMNVSTLELGDSALYLCASSLTAYEQYFGPGTRLTVT.

A word on this clone: With a much larger clone just one base away, this may be a read error. V usage is TRBV6-2 or TRBV6-3 and J usage is TRBJ2-2, with D maybe TRBD1 (5 bases). Germline CDR1 MNHEY, CDR2 SVGEGT. V was shortened by 0 bases and J by 4 bases, with 12 bases between the two germline ends. This CDR3 region has 16 residues. This chain's CDR3 is CASSYSGRVVTGELFF. In DNA, the CDR3 is TGTGCCAGCAGTTACTCGGGCAGGGTGGTCACCGGGGAGCTGTTTTTT.